This T cell receptor beta chain appears in the sequencing data of a study of blood T cell repertoires in COVID-19. Some clones are missing from TCRdb's copy, which holds only in-frame ones; the method was immunoSEQ multiplex PCR. The sample consists of fewer than 200,000 clones, 82% of them appearing once. Trimming removed 4 bases at V and 9 bases at J, with 13 bases between. Germline CDR1 reads GTSNPN; CDR2 reads SVGIG (reference sequence). This CDR3 comprises 13 residues. Sequenced input: peripheral blood. The rearrangement joins TRBV30 to TRBJ1-6, with D possibly being TRBD1 (5 bases). The source of this sequence is a woman aged 80 or older with acute or convalescent COVID-19. CDR3 protein: CAWKVRGGSPLHF. DNA of the CDR3: TGTGCCTGGAAAGTCCGCGGGGGTTCACCCCTCCACTTT.